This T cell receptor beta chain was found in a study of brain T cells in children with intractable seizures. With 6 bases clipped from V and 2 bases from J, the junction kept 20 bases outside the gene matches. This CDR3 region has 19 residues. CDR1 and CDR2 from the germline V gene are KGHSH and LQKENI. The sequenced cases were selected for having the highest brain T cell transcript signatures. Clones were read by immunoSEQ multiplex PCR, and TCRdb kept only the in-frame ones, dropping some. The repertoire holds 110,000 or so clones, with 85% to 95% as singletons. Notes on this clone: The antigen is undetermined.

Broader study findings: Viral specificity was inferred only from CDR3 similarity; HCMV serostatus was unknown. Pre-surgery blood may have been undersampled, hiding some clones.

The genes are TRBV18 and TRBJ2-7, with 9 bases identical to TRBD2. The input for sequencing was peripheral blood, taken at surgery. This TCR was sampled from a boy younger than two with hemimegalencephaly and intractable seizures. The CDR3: CASSKTLRAGGPITYEQYF. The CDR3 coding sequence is TGTGCCAGCTCCAAAACCCTCCGGGCGGGAGGGCCGATTACCTACGAGCAGTACTTC.